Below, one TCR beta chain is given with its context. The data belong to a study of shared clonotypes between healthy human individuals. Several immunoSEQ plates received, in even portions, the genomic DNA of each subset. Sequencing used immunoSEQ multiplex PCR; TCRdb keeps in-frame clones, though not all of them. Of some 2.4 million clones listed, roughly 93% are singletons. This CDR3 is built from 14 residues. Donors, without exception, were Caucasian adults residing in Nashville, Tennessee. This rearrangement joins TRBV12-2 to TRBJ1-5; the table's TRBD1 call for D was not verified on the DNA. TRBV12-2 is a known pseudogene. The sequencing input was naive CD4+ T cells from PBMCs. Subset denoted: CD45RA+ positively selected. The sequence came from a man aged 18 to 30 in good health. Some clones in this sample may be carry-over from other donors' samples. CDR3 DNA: TGTGCAAGTCGCTTAGGACTGGGACAACAGCCCCAGCATTTT. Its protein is CASRLGLGQQPQHF.